The clone carrying this T cell receptor (beta chain) turned up a few times. CDR1 is MDHEN and CDR2 is SYDVKM in the germline V gene. Trimming shortened V by 5 bases and J by 3 bases, and 10 bases separated the two germline ends. The CDR3 runs 13 residues. Per the authors' pipeline: It was from reference gene primer amplification that nucleated cell counts were estimated. Using immunoSEQ multiplex PCR, the repertoire was profiled, and TCRdb retains in-frame clones only, with some absent. That table supplies the V and J calls and clone size; D and trimming were determined from the DNA. Of under 300,000 clones listed, 70% to 90% were seen once; the top ten hold 6.2%. This specimen belongs to a study of blood T cell repertoires in COVID-19. Study information: Sources were T cells, B-cell-depleted T cells, or PBMCs; the material itself was cDNA or gDNA.

This TCR was recovered from a man in his 60s with acute or convalescent COVID-19. The chain employs TRBV28 and TRBJ1-1, with D perhaps TRBD1 (6 bases). Sample: peripheral blood. Here the CDR3 DNA reads TGTGCCAGCAGTCTCGGACAGTACACTGAAGCTTTCTTT. This translates into CASSLGQYTEAFF.